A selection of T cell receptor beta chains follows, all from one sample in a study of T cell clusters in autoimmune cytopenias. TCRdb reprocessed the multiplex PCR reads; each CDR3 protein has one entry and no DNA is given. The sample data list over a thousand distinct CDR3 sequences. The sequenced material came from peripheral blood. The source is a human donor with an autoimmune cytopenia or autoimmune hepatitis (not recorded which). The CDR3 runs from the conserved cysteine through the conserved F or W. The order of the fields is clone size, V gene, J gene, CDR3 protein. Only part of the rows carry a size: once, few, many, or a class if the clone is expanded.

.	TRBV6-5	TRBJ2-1	CASSGSFGDSYNEQFF
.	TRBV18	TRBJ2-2	CASSPGGQGTTGELFF
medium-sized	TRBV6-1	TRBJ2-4	CASSGRGGIARIQYF
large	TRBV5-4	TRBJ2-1	CASSPRMESYNEQFF
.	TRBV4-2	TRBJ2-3	CASSQGVRDTQYF
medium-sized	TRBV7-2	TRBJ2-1	CASSEREESYNEQFF
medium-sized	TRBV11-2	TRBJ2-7	CASSLGDSMNEQYF
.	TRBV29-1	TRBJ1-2	CSVSSTGGLHYGYTF
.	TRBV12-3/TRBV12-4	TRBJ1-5	CASSWNDQPQHF
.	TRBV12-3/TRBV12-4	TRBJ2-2	CASTSRQGGSGELFF
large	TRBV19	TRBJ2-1	CASSMTSGSFYNEQFF
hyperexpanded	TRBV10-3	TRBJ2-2	CAISERVGTGELFF
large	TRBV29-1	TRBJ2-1	CSVESRPYNEQFF
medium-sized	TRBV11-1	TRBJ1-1	CASSLAGTGDLDFF
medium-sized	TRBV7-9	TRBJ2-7	CASSLAQGQGLYEQYF
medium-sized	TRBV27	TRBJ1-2	CASSASDRIKGGYTF
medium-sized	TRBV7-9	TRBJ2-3	CASSSGTSGYTDTQYF
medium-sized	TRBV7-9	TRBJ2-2	CASRRTSNTGELFF
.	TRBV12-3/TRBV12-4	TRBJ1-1	CASSPGMNTEAFF
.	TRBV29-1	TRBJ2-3	CSVQLRGTGLMYTQYF
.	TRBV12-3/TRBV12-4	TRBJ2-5	CASSRGGRAEETQYF
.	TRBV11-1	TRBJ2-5	CASRGQGGLTETQYF
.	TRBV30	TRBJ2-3	CAWIQLREGTDTQYF
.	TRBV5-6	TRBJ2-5	CASSLTDRETQYF
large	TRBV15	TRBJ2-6	CATSRDRAGANVLTF
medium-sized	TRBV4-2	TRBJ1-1	CASSQDGGTEAFF
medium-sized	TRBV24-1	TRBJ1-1	CATSDPKAGSTEAFF
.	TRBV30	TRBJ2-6	CAWSEPAGNGANVLTF
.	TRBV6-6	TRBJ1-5	CASSYGSQGVSNQPQHF
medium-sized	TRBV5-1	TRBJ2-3	CASSLALNRITDTQYF
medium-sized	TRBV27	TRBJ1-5	CASSPSPTGRVSNQPQHF
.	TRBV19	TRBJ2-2	CASSPRGGSNTGELFF
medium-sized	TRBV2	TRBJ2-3	CASNRDYTDTQYF
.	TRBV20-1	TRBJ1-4	CSASGTDNEKLFF
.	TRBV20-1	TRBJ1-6	CSARGPGSGRSPLHF
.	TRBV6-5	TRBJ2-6	CASSLRVSGANVLTF
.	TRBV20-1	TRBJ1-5	CSASVGTGNQPQHF
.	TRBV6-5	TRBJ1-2	CASSYGEGVRGYTF
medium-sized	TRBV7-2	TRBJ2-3	CASSLADTQYF
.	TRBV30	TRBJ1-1	CAWIEGYTEAFF
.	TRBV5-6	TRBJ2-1	CASSLFRLAGRDEQFF
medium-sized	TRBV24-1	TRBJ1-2	CATSGNWRGNYGYTF
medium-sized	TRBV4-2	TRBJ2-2	CASSQVRAESNTGELFF
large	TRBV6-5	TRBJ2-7	CASSYGTGPSYEQYF
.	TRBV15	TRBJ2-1	CATSRAGLWVRQFF
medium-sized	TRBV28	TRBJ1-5	CASSLVSQPQHF
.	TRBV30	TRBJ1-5	CAWSAVGPNQPQHF
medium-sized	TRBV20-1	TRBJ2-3	CSAREYGAGVSDTQYF
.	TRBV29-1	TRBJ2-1	CSVARKSSYNEQFF
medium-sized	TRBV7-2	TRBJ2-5	CASSLVGAGGQETQYF
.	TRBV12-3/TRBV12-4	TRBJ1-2	CASSGRATNYGYTF
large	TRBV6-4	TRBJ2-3	CASSDYGGGAVDTQYF
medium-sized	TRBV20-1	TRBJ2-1	CSAHTGSYNEQFF
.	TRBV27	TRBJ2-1	CASSLRDRGLRGRNEQFF
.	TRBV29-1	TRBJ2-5	CSVGASGGWKETQYF
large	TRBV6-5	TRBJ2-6	CASSYKAISSGANVLTF
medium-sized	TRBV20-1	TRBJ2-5	CSASLGQGWKETQYF
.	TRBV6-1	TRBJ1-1	CASSESLRWNTEAFF
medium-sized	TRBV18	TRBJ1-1	CASSPGSSEAFF